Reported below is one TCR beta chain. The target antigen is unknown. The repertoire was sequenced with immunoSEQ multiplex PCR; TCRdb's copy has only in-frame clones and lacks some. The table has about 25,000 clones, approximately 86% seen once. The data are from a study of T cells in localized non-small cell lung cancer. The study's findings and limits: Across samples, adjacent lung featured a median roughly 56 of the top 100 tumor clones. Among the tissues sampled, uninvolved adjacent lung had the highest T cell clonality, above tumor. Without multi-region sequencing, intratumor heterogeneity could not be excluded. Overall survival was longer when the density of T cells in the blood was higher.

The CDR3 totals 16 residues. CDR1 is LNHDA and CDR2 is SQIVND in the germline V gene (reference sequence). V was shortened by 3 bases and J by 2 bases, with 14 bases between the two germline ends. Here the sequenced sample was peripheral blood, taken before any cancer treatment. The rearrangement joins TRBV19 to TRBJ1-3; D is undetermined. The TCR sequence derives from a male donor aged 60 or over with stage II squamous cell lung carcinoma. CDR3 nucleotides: TGTGCCAGTAGTATGGGTGTGGTCGGGCCTGGAAACACCATATATTTT. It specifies CASSMGVVGPGNTIYF.